This T cell receptor (beta chain) emerged from a study of shared clonotypes between healthy human individuals. On the study more broadly: Two women and a few men aged 18 to 49 served as donors. Findings and limits, study-wide: In a few donors, around 4.5% of naive CD4 clonotypes appeared in common.

Naive CD8 cells were CD45RO-negative, positively selected for CCR7, excluding terminally differentiated effector memory CD45RA+ cells. Note on this clone: Antigen: not known.

Sequencing used immunoSEQ multiplex PCR; TCRdb keeps in-frame clones, though not all of them. The table shows hundreds of thousands of clones, with around 96% occurring only once. The sequence derives from a woman in her twenties or thirties in good health. Sequencing was carried out using naive CD8+ T cells sorted from blood.

The CDR3 nucleotides are TGTGCCAGCAGCCCCAGGGAGTCCTACGAGCAGTACTTC. Translating it yields CASSPRESYEQYF. V and J are TRBV13 and TRBJ2-7; D possibly matches TRBD1 or TRBD2 (5 bases each). CDR3 length equals 13 residues. Trimming cost V 5 bases and J 1 base, with 9 bases left between them. Germline CDR1 PRHDT, CDR2 FYEKMQ (reference sequence).